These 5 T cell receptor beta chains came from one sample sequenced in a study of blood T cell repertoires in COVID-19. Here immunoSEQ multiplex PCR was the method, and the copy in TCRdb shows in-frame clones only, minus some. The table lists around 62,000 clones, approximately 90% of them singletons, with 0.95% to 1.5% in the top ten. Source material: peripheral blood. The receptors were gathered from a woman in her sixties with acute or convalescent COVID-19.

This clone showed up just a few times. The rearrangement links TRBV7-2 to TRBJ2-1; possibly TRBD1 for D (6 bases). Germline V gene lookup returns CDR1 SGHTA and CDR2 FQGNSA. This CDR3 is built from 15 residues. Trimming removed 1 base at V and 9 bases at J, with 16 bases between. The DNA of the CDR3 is TGTGCCAGCAGCTTAGTGGGGGCGCAATTAGGTGAGCAGTTCTTC. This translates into CASSLVGAQLGEQFF.

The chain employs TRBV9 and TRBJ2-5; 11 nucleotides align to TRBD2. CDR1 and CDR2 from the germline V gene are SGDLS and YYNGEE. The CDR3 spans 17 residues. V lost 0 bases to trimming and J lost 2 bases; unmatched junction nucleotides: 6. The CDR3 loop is CASSVATSGGPQETQYF. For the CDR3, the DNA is TGTGCCAGCAGCGTAGCCACTAGCGGGGGCCCTCAAGAGACCCAGTACTTC.

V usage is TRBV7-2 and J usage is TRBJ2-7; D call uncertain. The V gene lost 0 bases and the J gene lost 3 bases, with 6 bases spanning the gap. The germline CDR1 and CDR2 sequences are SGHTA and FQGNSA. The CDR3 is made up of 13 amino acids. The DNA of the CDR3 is TGTGCCAGCAGCTTAGCCGGTGGCTACGAGCAGTACGTC. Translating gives CASSLAGGYEQYV.

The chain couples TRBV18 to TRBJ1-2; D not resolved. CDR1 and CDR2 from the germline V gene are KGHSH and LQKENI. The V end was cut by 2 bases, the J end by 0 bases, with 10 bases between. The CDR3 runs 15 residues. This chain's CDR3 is CASSPAAEANYGYTF. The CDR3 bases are TGTGCCAGCTCACCAGCAGCGGAGGCTAACTATGGCTACACCTTC.

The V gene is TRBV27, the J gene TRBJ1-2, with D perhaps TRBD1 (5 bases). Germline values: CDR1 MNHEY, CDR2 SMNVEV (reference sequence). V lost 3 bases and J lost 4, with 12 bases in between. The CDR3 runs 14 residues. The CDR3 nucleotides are TGTGCCAGCAGTTTGAACGTGGGGCTCTATGGCTACACCTTC. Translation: CASSLNVGLYGYTF.